The 25 T cell receptor beta chains below all came from one sample that was sequenced in a study of OX40 agonist ivuxolimab in advanced cancers. Profiling relied on immunoSEQ multiplex PCR, and the TCRdb table lists in-frame clones only, not all of them. Of more than 35,000 clones listed, about 80% are singletons. This specimen was CD4+ or CD8+ T cells sorted from blood, taken in a trial of the OX40 agonist ivuxolimab. The receptors shown here come from an adult with an advanced solid tumor such as melanoma, head and neck, liver or kidney cancer.

The chain couples TRBV10-3 to TRBJ1-1; D remains unclear. The V and J ends lost 6 bases and 5 bases respectively, with 13 bases between them. Germline assignment: CDR1 ENHRY and CDR2 SYGVKD. The CDR3 length is 13 residues. The CDR3 sequence: CAISEGAQTEAFF. CDR3 coding DNA: TGTGCCATCAGCGAGGGAGCCCAAACTGAAGCTTTCTTT.

This chain joins TRBV7-8 and TRBJ2-7; 9 bases align to TRBD1. This CDR3 region has 14 residues. CDR1 SGHVS and CDR2 FQNEAQ come from the germline V gene. Losses at the gene ends were 4 bases for V and 2 bases for J; bases not matched to a gene: 3. The CDR3: CASSSRTGAYEQYF. In nucleotides, the CDR3 is TGTGCCAGCAGCTCCCGGACAGGGGCCTACGAGCAGTACTTC.

This clone was recorded once. The chain combines TRBV29-1 with TRBJ2-7; TRBD2 matches at 7 bases. Germline CDR1 is SQVTM and CDR2 is ANQGSEA. Trimming at V came to 6 bases and at J to 1 base, leaving 12 bases not matched to a gene. This CDR3 spans 15 amino acids. The CDR3 region is CSVIRELAASYEQYF. CDR3 DNA: TGCAGCGTCATCCGGGAGCTAGCGGCATCCTACGAGCAGTACTTC.

The chain is built from TRBV10-3 and TRBJ2-1; 13 bases match TRBD2. Germline CDR1 and CDR2: ENHRY and SYGVKD. The V segment lost 5 bases and the J segment 3 bases; nucleotides outside the gene matches: 7. The CDR3 is 17 residues long. Here the CDR3 reads CAISYSGTSGIYNEQFF. CDR3 DNA: TGTGCCATCAGTTATTCCGGGACTAGCGGGATCTACAATGAGCAGTTCTTC.

The gene calls are TRBV28 and TRBJ1-5, with D hard to call. There are 14 residues in the CDR3. The V and J ends lost 4 bases and 3 bases respectively, with 10 bases between them. Germline CDR1 is MDHEN and CDR2 is SYDVKM. The CDR3 bases are TGTGCCAGCAGTTCGGGGTCCACCAATCAGCCCCAGCATTTT. Amino acids: CASSSGSTNQPQHF.

The chain joins TRBV28 to TRBJ2-7; 10 positions agree with TRBD1. The V and J ends lost 6 bases and 5 bases, in that order; junction bases with no gene match: 7. Germline V CDR1 and CDR2: MDHEN, SYDVKM. This CDR3 region has 14 residues. Here the CDR3 reads CASSSGTGVHEQYF. CDR3 bases: TGTGCCAGCAGCTCTGGGACAGGGGTCCACGAGCAGTACTTC.

The genes are TRBV27 and TRBJ2-7; 9 bases match TRBD1. Per germline, CDR1 MNHEY and CDR2 SMNVEV (reference sequence). The CDR3 runs 13 residues. Germline trimming cut 9 bases from V and 6 bases from J; bases unmatched to any gene: 9. As DNA, the CDR3 is TGTGCCAGTAAACACAGGGGGCAGGGCGAGCAGTACTTC. Its protein product is CASKHRGQGEQYF.

Concerning this clone: Other DNA sequences from this sample encode an identical CDR3 as well. The V and J genes are TRBV5-1 and TRBJ1-2; D is unresolved. Germline V gene sequence: CDR1 SGHRS, CDR2 YFSETQ. This CDR3 comprises 15 residues. Trimming removed 0 bases at V and 2 bases at J, with 11 bases between. The CDR3 DNA is TGCGCCAGCAGCTTGGCTACGGGAGCAAACTATGGCTACACCTTC. This sequence encodes CASSLATGANYGYTF.

V gene TRBV18 combines with J gene TRBJ2-1; TRBD1 aligns across 10 bases. Unmatched junction bases numbered 0, after V lost 0 bases and J lost 7 bases. Germline CDR1 KGHSH, CDR2 LQKENI. CDR3 length equals 14 residues. The CDR3 sequence: CASSPPDRGNEQFF. As DNA, the CDR3 is TGTGCCAGCTCACCACCGGACAGGGGGAATGAGCAGTTCTTC.

The rearrangement joins TRBV28 to TRBJ2-5; a possible D gene is TRBD2 (5 bases). The CDR3 consists of 15 residues. Trimming took off 7 bases at V and 3 bases at J, with 18 bases between the two ends. Looked up from germline, CDR1 is MDHEN and CDR2 is SYDVKM. This chain's CDR3 is CASKPGRRLEETQYF. DNA of the CDR3: TGTGCCAGCAAGCCGGGGAGAAGACTCGAAGAGACCCAGTACTTC.

The chain uses TRBV9 and TRBJ2-1; TRBD2 agrees at 11 bases. V lost 0 bases, J lost 7 bases, and 3 bases stayed unmatched. CDR1 and CDR2 (germline): SGDLS, YYNGEE. CDR3 length equals 15 residues. In DNA, the CDR3 is TGTGCCAGCAGCGTAGAGGTAGCGGGGGGGAATGAGCAGTTCTTC. It encodes CASSVEVAGGNEQFF.

The CDR3 spells CASSSGSTPYEQYF. In DNA form, the CDR3 reads TGTGCCAGCAGCTCCGGGTCAACACCCTACGAGCAGTACTTC. The rearrangement uses TRBV5-4 and TRBJ2-7; D call uncertain. Trimming stripped 3 bases from V and 2 bases from J, with 12 bases between. The CDR3 loop spans 14 amino acids. Germline lookup yields CDR1 SGHNT and CDR2 YYREEE (reference sequence).

This chain links TRBV28 with TRBJ1-4; 7 nucleotides agree with TRBD1. The CDR3 has 14 residues. J lost 5 bases, V lost 7 bases, and 7 bases had no gene match. CDR1 and CDR2 (germline): MDHEN, SYDVKM. CDR3 nucleotides: TGTGCCAGCATCCCAGGGGGGCAAAATGAAAAACTGTTTTTT. It codes for CASIPGGQNEKLFF.

The gene calls are TRBV5-1 and TRBJ2-1; D gene ambiguous. CDR3 length: 13 residues. The V gene lost 1 base and the J gene lost 7 bases, with 9 bases spanning the gap. Germline lookup yields CDR1 SGHRS and CDR2 YFSETQ. CDR3 in amino acids: CASSLPTRNEQFF. CDR3 nucleotide sequence: TGCGCCAGCAGCTTGCCTACAAGGAATGAGCAGTTCTTC. The full variable domain, rest sourced from reference TRBV5-1 and TRBJ2-1, is KAGVTQTPRYLIKTRGQQVTLSCSPISGHRSVSWYQQTPGQGLQFLFEYFSETQRNKGNFPGRFSGRQFSNSRSEMNVSTLELGDSALYLCASSLPTRNEQFFGPGTRLTVL.

The rearrangement links TRBV29-1 to TRBJ1-1; TRBD1 aligns across 7 bases. The J segment lost 5 bases and the V segment lost 6 bases, leaving 6 bases of the junction unmatched. CDR3 size: 12 residues. In germline, CDR1 is SQVTM, CDR2 ANQGSEA. CDR3 coding DNA: TGCAGCGTCTCTACAGGGGCAACTGAAGCTTTCTTT. Protein sequence: CSVSTGATEAFF.

This clone was recorded once. V and J are TRBV6-1 and TRBJ2-3; D may correspond to TRBD1 or TRBD2 (7 bases each). The CDR3 extends over 16 amino acids. V was clipped by 2 bases and J by 3 bases, with 15 bases between them. Germline CDR1 reads MNHNS; CDR2 reads SASEGT. CDR3 sequence reads: CASSETQGRGTDTQYF. In DNA form, the CDR3 reads TGTGCCAGCAGTGAAACACAGGGGAGGGGAACAGATACGCAGTATTTT.

V gene TRBV7-2 combines with J gene TRBJ2-1, with unresolved D. Trimming stripped 4 bases from V and 4 bases from J, with 14 bases between. The germline V gene has CDR1 SGHTA and CDR2 FQGNSA. The CDR3 is 15 residues long. The CDR3 DNA is TGTGCCAGCAGCTCTAATTCGGCGCCTTACAATGAGCAGTTCTTC. This sequence encodes CASSSNSAPYNEQFF.

The genes are TRBV7-9 and TRBJ2-2, with 7 bases lining up with TRBD1. Losses at the gene ends were 5 bases for V and 5 bases for J; bases not matched to a gene: 8. CDR3 length: 15 amino acids. Germline CDR1 reads SEHNR; CDR2 reads FQNEAQ (reference sequence). CDR3 amino acids: CASSLTGARTGELFF. CDR3 DNA: TGTGCCAGCAGCCTTACAGGGGCTCGGACCGGGGAGCTGTTTTTT.

The chain is built from TRBV18 and TRBJ2-1; TRBD1 is a possible D gene (6 bases). V was trimmed by 1 base and J by 5 bases, leaving 21 bases between them. Germline lookup yields CDR1 KGHSH and CDR2 LQKENI. This CDR3 spans 18 amino acids. The CDR3 DNA reads TGTGCCAGCTCACCACTGATACGGGACACGCGCCTCCACAATGAGCAGTTCTTC. Translation: CASSPLIRDTRLHNEQFF. Full variable domain (remainder filled in from reference TRBV18 and TRBJ2-1): NAGVMQNPRHLVRRRGQEARLRCSPMKGHSHVYWYRQLPEEGLKFMVYLQKENIIDESGMPKERFSAEFPKEGPSILRIQQVVRGDSAAYFCASSPLIRDTRLHNEQFFGPGTRLTVL.

The V call is TRBV4-2, the J call TRBJ2-7; 10 nucleotides line up with TRBD2. V lost 1 base and J lost 0; bases outside the gene matches: 6. This CDR3 has 17 residues. In germline, CDR1 is LGHNA, CDR2 YNFKEQ. The DNA for the CDR3 is TGTGCCAGCAGCCAAGGGCCGCTAGCGGGAGACTCCTACGAGCAGTACTTC. As protein: CASSQGPLAGDSYEQYF.

The chain joins TRBV30 to TRBJ1-1; weak D call: TRBD1 (5 bases). Germline CDR1 is GTSNPN and CDR2 is SVGIG (reference sequence). V was cut by 3 bases and J by 8 bases, with 13 bases left in between. This CDR3 is 12 amino acids long. CDR3 sequence reads: CAWSRVGREAFF. As DNA, the CDR3 is TGTGCCTGGAGCAGGGTAGGCAGGGAAGCTTTCTTT.

This clone was detected only once. The CDR3 DNA sequence: TGTGCCAGCAGTGAAGCGGCCTTCTCCGGGACAGGGGCCCTTGGGAACACTGAAGCTTTCTTT. Amino acid sequence: CASSEAAFSGTGALGNTEAFF. This rearrangement joins TRBV6-1 to TRBJ1-1; TRBD1 agrees at 10 bases. V lost 0 bases, J lost 1 base, and 17 bases stayed unmatched. This CDR3 contains 21 residues. Per germline, CDR1 MNHNS and CDR2 SASEGT.

V gene TRBV5-4 combines with J gene TRBJ2-7; 10 positions agree with TRBD1. The junction had 6 bases not matched to a gene; V was cut back by 3 bases and J by 0 bases. This CDR3 contains 16 residues. CDR1 is SGHNT and CDR2 is YYREEE in the germline V gene (reference sequence). The chain's CDR3 is CASSSPGQGSSYEQYF. CDR3 bases: TGTGCCAGCAGCTCTCCGGGACAGGGGTCCTCCTACGAGCAGTACTTC. Full variable domain (remainder filled in from reference TRBV5-4 and TRBJ2-7): ETGVTQSPTHLIKTRGQQVTLRCSSQSGHNTVSWYQQALGQGPQFIFQYYREEENGRGNFPPRFSGLQFPNYSSELNVNALELDDSALYLCASSSPGQGSSYEQYFGPGTRLTVT.

The chain employs TRBV9 and TRBJ2-2; 9 nucleotides line up with TRBD1. The CDR3 extends over 15 amino acids. V lost 0 bases, J lost 6 bases, and 3 bases stayed unmatched. In germline, CDR1 is SGDLS, CDR2 YYNGEE. The CDR3 nucleotides are TGTGCCAGCAGCGTAGGACAGGGGGAACCCGGGGAGCTGTTTTTT. Translation: CASSVGQGEPGELFF.

The rearrangement uses TRBV27 and TRBJ2-6, with D hard to call. The CDR3 is 13 amino acids. From germline, CDR1 is MNHEY and CDR2 SMNVEV (reference sequence). V lost 10 bases to trimming and J lost 0 bases, with 7 bases between them. The DNA of the CDR3 is TGTGCCACTGCGAGCTCTGGGGCCAACGTCCTGACTTTC. Protein: CATASSGANVLTF.